Listed below are T cell receptor beta chains from one sample, sequenced in a study of blood T cell repertoires in COVID-19. Some clones are missing from TCRdb's copy, which holds only in-frame ones; the method was immunoSEQ multiplex PCR. The table records tens of thousands of clones, approximately 83% of them present only once. Sequenced input: peripheral blood. Receptors originate from a man aged 55 to 69 with acute or convalescent COVID-19. Both conserved end residues are part of each CDR3. D genes are given only for firm matches. Where a row states a size, it is once, few, many or the class of an expanded clone; other rows omit it.

abundance,j_gene,v_gene,d_gene,CDR3nt,CDR3aa
NA,TRBJ2-3,TRBV9,TRBD2,TGTGCCAGCAGCGTAGGGTCGGGACTAAACACAGATACGCAGTATTTT,CASSVGSGLNTDTQYF
NA,TRBJ1-1,TRBV19,NA,TGTGCCAGTAGTATTGGCTCGGGTGAAGCTTTCTTT,CASSIGSGEAFF
NA,TRBJ2-7,TRBV6-6,TRBD2,TGTGCCAGCAGTCCAACTAGCGGGGCTCCCTACGAGCAGTACTTC,CASSPTSGAPYEQYF
once,TRBJ2-2,TRBV3-1/TRBV3-2,TRBD2,TGTGCCAGCAGCCTATCGGGGGGGAACACCGGGGAGCTGTTTTTT,CASSLSGGNTGELFF
NA,TRBJ2-1,TRBV19,TRBD1,TGTGCCAGTCACCCCCCCGGGACAGGGGACTACAATGAGCAGTTCTTC,CASHPPGTGDYNEQFF
NA,TRBJ1-6,TRBV5-4,NA,TGTGCCAGCAGCTTGGCCGGGGGGGCCTCCTATAATTCACCCCTCCACTTT,CASSLAGGASYNSPLHF
NA,TRBJ2-1,TRBV4-3,TRBD1,TGCGCCAGCAGCCAAGATCCCCGGACAGGGAGAGACAATGAGCAGTTCTTC,CASSQDPRTGRDNEQFF
NA,TRBJ2-1,TRBV6-5,TRBD2,TGTGCCAGCAGTTACGGGAGCGGGAGGTACAATGAGCAGTTCTTC,CASSYGSGRYNEQFF
NA,TRBJ2-5,TRBV7-7,TRBD2,TGTGCTAGCAGCTTAGCCGGTTCGTCGGGAGGAGAGACCCAGTACTTC,CASSLAGSSGGETQYF
NA,TRBJ1-2,TRBV6-6,TRBD1,TGTGCCAGCAGTCGACGCCTAAGCGACAGGGTGAACTATGGCTACACCTTC,CASSRRLSDRVNYGYTF
many,TRBJ2-3,TRBV11-2,TRBD2,TGTGCCAGCAGCTTAACCCCGCGGGGGGATACGCAGTATTTT,CASSLTPRGDTQYF
once,TRBJ2-1,TRBV5-1,NA,TGCGCCAGCAGCTTGGGAGGGAGTCAGAAGTTCTTC,CASSLGGSQKFF
NA,TRBJ2-3,TRBV10-3,TRBD1,TGTGCCATCAGGGGGACAGCTAGCACAGATACGCAGTATTTT,CAIRGTASTDTQYF
few,TRBJ1-2,TRBV6-2/TRBV6-3,NA,TGTGCCAGCAGCCCGAGGGATGGCTACACCTTC,CASSPRDGYTF
NA,TRBJ2-1,TRBV15,TRBD2,TGTGCCACCAGCTGGGGGCGGCGGGAGGTAGGTGGTGAGCAGTTCTTC,CATSWGRREVGGEQFF
NA,TRBJ1-2,TRBV18,NA,TGTGCCAGCTCACCACCGTTATCCAGGACTAACTATGGCTACACCTTC,CASSPPLSRTNYGYTF
NA,TRBJ1-5,TRBV5-6,NA,TGTGCCAGCAGCTTACTGACAGTTCCCAATCAGCCCCAGCATTTT,CASSLLTVPNQPQHF
NA,TRBJ2-1,TRBV3-1/TRBV3-2,NA,TGTGCCAGCAGCCTAGTTCAGGGTCATGAGCAGTTCTTC,CASSLVQGHEQFF
NA,TRBJ2-5,TRBV25-1,NA,TGTGCCAGCAGTGGTTATTACCAAGAGACCCAGTACTTC,CASSGYYQETQYF
NA,TRBJ2-3,TRBV29-1,NA,TGCAGCGCCCGAAGTTCGGGATCTCGCACAGATACGCAGTATTTT,CSARSSGSRTDTQYF
few,TRBJ1-5,TRBV7-8,NA,TGTGCCAGCAGCCTTTCTTACTTCGACAGTAGCAATCAGCCCCAGCATTTT,CASSLSYFDSSNQPQHF
once,TRBJ2-7,TRBV10-3,TRBD2,TGTGCCATCAGTGAGGGACTAGCGGGAGGGAGATCCCCCTACGAGCAGTACTTC,CAISEGLAGGRSPYEQYF
NA,TRBJ1-1,TRBV9,NA,TGTGCCAGCAGCACCCCCGGGGGTTTGAGCACTGAAGCTTTCTTT,CASSTPGGLSTEAFF
NA,TRBJ1-1,TRBV6-5,NA,TGTGCCAGCAGTTACCAAGGGGTGCTGAACACTGAAGCTTTCTTT,CASSYQGVLNTEAFF
NA,TRBJ2-3,TRBV10-3,NA,TGTGCCATCAGTGAGTCGTTGGCATACACAGATACGCAGTATTTT,CAISESLAYTDTQYF
few,TRBJ2-6,TRBV30,NA,TGTGCCCGGGCGAGGGGAGGCTCTGGGGCCAACGTCCTGACTTTC,CARARGGSGANVLTF
NA,TRBJ2-1,TRBV2,NA,TGTGCCACCTCCGGCTACAATGAGCAGTTCTTC,CATSGYNEQFF
NA,TRBJ2-1,TRBV10-3,TRBD2,TGTGCCATCAGTGAGATGGGACTAGCGGGAGCTCGGAATGAGCAGTTCTTC,CAISEMGLAGARNEQFF
once,TRBJ2-5,TRBV7-2,NA,TGTGCCAGCAGTCTTCAGGGATCGGTAGGAAAGACCCAGTACTTC,CASSLQGSVGKTQYF
NA,TRBJ2-1,TRBV19,TRBD2,TGTGCCAGTAGGGGCGGGAGGAGTCCCAACAATGAGCAGTTCTTC,CASRGGRSPNNEQFF
few,TRBJ1-2,TRBV5-1,TRBD1,TGCGCCAGCAGCTTCTACAGGGGTGACTATGGCTACACCTTC,CASSFYRGDYGYTF
once,TRBJ2-3,TRBV5-1,TRBD2,TGCGCCAGCAGCCCCATCGGGGGGGCCACACTCGCAGATACGCAGTATTTT,CASSPIGGATLADTQYF
few,TRBJ1-5,TRBV15,TRBD1,TGTGCCACCAGCAGAGAGCCCGGGACAGGGGTGAATCAGCCCCAGCATTTT,CATSREPGTGVNQPQHF
few,TRBJ1-5,TRBV28,NA,TGTGCCAGCAGTCCGCCGGGGAAGCCCCAGCATTTT,CASSPPGKPQHF
few,TRBJ1-1,TRBV11-2,NA,TGTGCCAGCAGCTTGGCTAGGAACACTGAAGCTTTCTTT,CASSLARNTEAFF
NA,TRBJ1-3,TRBV12-5,TRBD1,TGTGCTAGTGGCCCTGACAGGGGGCGATTTCTTATCGCTGGAAACACCATATATTTT,CASGPDRGRFLIAGNTIYF
NA,TRBJ1-1,TRBV19,NA,TGTGCCAGTAGTTACTACGGGACTTATAACACTGAAGCTTTCTTT,CASSYYGTYNTEAFF
NA,TRBJ2-7,TRBV18,TRBD2,TGTGCCAGCTCACCCCGGGAGGGGGGCTACGAGCAGTACTTC,CASSPREGGYEQYF
NA,TRBJ1-2,TRBV6-5,NA,TGTGCCAGCAGACATTACAGGGAGATCTTC,CASRHYREIF
NA,TRBJ2-6,TRBV7-3,TRBD1,TGTGCCAGCAGCTACCCGGACAGGGCCACCTCTGGGGCCAACGTCCTGACTTTC,CASSYPDRATSGANVLTF
NA,TRBJ2-7,TRBV5-1,NA,TGCGCCAGCAGCTTGTCCGGGATATACGAGCAGTACTTC,CASSLSGIYEQYF
NA,TRBJ2-6,TRBV7-8,NA,TGTGCCAGCAGCTTTAGTGCGGGTTTTGGGGCCAACGTCCTGACTTTC,CASSFSAGFGANVLTF
NA,TRBJ1-2,TRBV5-1,TRBD1,TGCGCCAGCAGCTTGGCGGGACAGGGACCCTATGGCTACACCTTC,CASSLAGQGPYGYTF
NA,TRBJ2-3,TRBV11-2,NA,TGTGCCAGCAGCCCTTGGGGTGGTGGGGGCGTAGATACGCAGTATTTT,CASSPWGGGGVDTQYF
NA,TRBJ2-2,TRBV4-2,NA,TGTGCCAGCAGCAGGAGTGCACAGAACACCGGGGAGCTGTTTTTT,CASSRSAQNTGELFF
NA,TRBJ2-7,TRBV7-2,NA,TGTGCCAGCAGCTTAGCAGGGGGTGGCCGCGAGCAGTACTTC,CASSLAGGGREQYF
NA,TRBJ2-3,TRBV6-5,NA,TGTGCCAGCAGCCAAGGACAGCAACTCACAGATACGCAGTATTTT,CASSQGQQLTDTQYF
NA,TRBJ2-1,TRBV18,NA,TGTGCCAGCTCACTCGACAGGAGCTCCTACAATGAGCAGTTCTTC,CASSLDRSSYNEQFF